The present T cell receptor beta chain was sequenced within a study of T cells after yellow fever vaccination. Study details: SMART-Seq v4 Ultra Low Input prepared libraries from low-cell fractions.

It was through 5'RACE template switching that TCR cDNA was made, with a universal primer site and UMIs added. TCRdb re-analysed the 5' RACE reads in MiXCR, keeping a single row per CDR3 protein. The data contain 46,000 or so distinct CDR3 sequences, around 6.4% of them singletons. Overall study findings and caveats: Abundant contaminating clonotypes from the bulk population could appear in FACS-sorted repertoires. Re-detected after boosting: most primary clones, almost 98% of CD4 and 88% of CD8.

V gave up 8 bases and J gave up 6 bases; unmatched junction bases: 8. Germline CDR1 is MNHEY and CDR2 is SVGEGT. CDR3 size: 13 residues. The source of this sequence is a man aged 30 to 45 who received the YFV17D yellow fever vaccine. This chain uses TRBV6-2 or TRBV6-3 with TRBJ2-7; TRBD2 matches 9 bases. The sample consisted of PBMCs, either bulk or a sorted T-cell subset (CD4+, CD8+, memory, or dextramer-sorted; not recorded which), taken 45 days after the yellow fever booster vaccination. The CDR3 is CASGVAGVSEQYF. The CDR3 DNA follows: TGTGCCAGCGGAGTAGCGGGAGTGAGCGAGCAGTACTTC.